Listed here is a single TCR beta chain. Its target antigen remains unknown. Base qualities are missing; no much larger clone stands one base away. The TCR beta CDR3 regions were amplified from RNA transcripts. The first round of RT-PCR for the TCR CDR3 was performed with the HTBI primer set and the Qiagen OneStep RT-PCR kit. Libraries were constructed in a second round of multiplex PCR, after which size selection and purification were performed. Libraries were sequenced paired-end with 100 bp reads on an Illumina HiSeq2000. Concerning the study's data processing: SOAPnuke was used to process the raw data, removing reads that contained adapters or uncalled bases, had a mean Phred below 15, or lacked an exact match to the constant primer or identifier. High-quality paired reads were merged using COPE v1.2.5, and each unique nucleotide sequence was defined as a clonotype. MiTCR v1.1 was used to align clonotypes to the IMGT TRBV, TRBD and TRBJ reference segments. The analysis included only V-J combinations with a frequency above 0.0001, which together covered 99% to 99.2% of the repertoires. The TCS score was defined as F50 (clonal expansion) divided by E x V (chaos), with BLOSUM62-based TCRdist calculated between CDR3 peptides within each V-J. Welch's t-statistics and random forest reduced some 510 V-J features to 13, which were used in a naive Bayes classifier (R e1071). The public reads were run again by TCRdb, first through fastp at Q25 and then through MiXCR, and only productive beta chains were kept. Each entry is one CDR3 protein sequence, shown with its most common DNA and genes. TCRdb's processing, not the authors' own work, is the source of the V and J calls. The sample profile shows hundreds of thousands of distinct CDR3 sequences; approximately 15% of them were found once. The leading ten clones occupy roughly 6.2% of the sample.

This specimen belongs to a study of T cells in Graves' hyperthyroidism and ophthalmopathy (dated by TCRdb to the late 2010s). Regarding the complete study: Peripheral blood samples were taken at initial diagnosis, before any treatment was given. To identify TCR V-J signatures that set the groups apart, the researchers used a discovery cohort of roughly 100 patients, made up of approximately 43 with Graves' ophthalmopathy and about 60 with stable Graves' hyperthyroidism. Prospective prediction of ophthalmopathy was tested in an independent validation cohort of fewer than 20 hyperthyroidism patients and 15 to 17 patients who later progressed to ophthalmopathy. For training and testing, the 100 or so patients in the discovery cohort were randomly divided in a 7:3 ratio. In several Graves' hyperthyroidism patients, the study also compared T-cell repertoires from thyroid tissue with T-cell repertoires from blood. After sampling, hyperthyroidism patients received methimazole starting at 30 mg daily, and ophthalmopathy patients received high-dose intravenous methylprednisolone. The paper describes TCR Vbeta CDR3 sequencing of 130 to 150 peripheral blood samples, made up of 40 to 45 ophthalmopathy patients, 70 to 80 hyperthyroidism patients and 17 progressor patients. Paper-wide results and their limitations: Ophthalmopathy was separated from stable hyperthyroidism by a 13 V-J signature model, with around 90% sensitivity and approximately 81% specificity obtained in cross-validation and 80%/75% obtained in testing. Most expanded thyroid clonotypes (frequency above 0.001) were also detected in blood, suggesting blood repertoires may reflect thyroid immune responses. In validation, the model predicted progression to ophthalmopathy with approximately 69% sensitivity and 72% to 85% specificity, a median of approximately 6.7 months before onset. Sample size was not statistically predetermined, and blinding of investigators to group allocation was not performed.

Hyperthyroidism patients were newly diagnosed, had a disease duration of under 2 months, and were aged 18 to 65 years. The study excluded patients with uncontrolled infections, other autoimmune diseases, pregnancy or lactation. Diagnoses were based on clinical symptoms, serum thyroxine and TRAb, thyroid ultrasound and orbital computed tomography. Blood from progressor patients was drawn when they were first diagnosed with hyperthyroidism, before any ophthalmopathy symptoms appeared. Ficoll-Paque density gradient centrifugation was used to isolate PBMCs from 8 to 10 ml of fresh peripheral blood. Progressor patients were first diagnosed with Graves' hyperthyroidism and then developed ophthalmopathy during follow-up. Trizol reagent was used to extract total RNA, and RNA quality was then checked on an Agilent 2100 Bioanalyzer. Taken from cysteine to phenylalanine, the CDR3 has 18 residues. This entry keeps only the CDR3 DNA: 54 bases, framed from base 1. Looking up the germline V gene yields CDR1 SGDLS and CDR2 YYNGEE. Trimming removed 3 bases from V and 7 bases from J; the gene matches leave 17 bases unexplained.

Sequenced sample: blood. The chain uses TRBV9 and TRBJ2-1; TRBD2 aligns with 9 central bases. This clonotype was obtained from a young woman with Graves' hyperthyroidism that later progressed to Graves' ophthalmopathy. The CDR3 region: CASSGGRGVAGENNEQFF. Here is the DNA: TGTGCCAGCAGCGGGGGGCGTGGGGTAGCGGGAGAAAATAATGAGCAGTTCTTC.